This T cell receptor beta chain appears in the sequencing data of a study of control samples from healthy donors and cancer patients. Profiled with immunoSEQ multiplex PCR; TCRdb holds only in-frame clones, not every one. The sample carries approximately 170,000 clones, 90% to 95% recorded once. The CDR3 is 16 residues long. J was trimmed by 7 bases and V by 3 bases; bases with no gene match: 7. Germline-derived CDR1 and CDR2 are SGHAT and FQNNGV. This clone was seen just once. The receptor was isolated from a woman aged 25 to 45 in good health. The chain has TRBV11-2 and TRBJ1-6, with 9 bases that match TRBD1. Sequencing input: blood. CDR3: CASSFEQGARNSPLHF. The CDR3 bases are TGTGCCAGCAGCTTTGAACAGGGGGCCAGGAATTCACCCCTCCACTTT.